This T cell receptor beta chain is from a study of blood T cells in healthy people across ages. About the research overall: Template switching retrieved approximately one barcoded beta molecule for each two T cells.

Study-level findings and limits: Fewer expanded clones and more diversity marked long-lived versus aged donors.

About this clonotype itself: The antigen remains undetermined.

In germline, CDR1 is SGDLS, CDR2 YYNGEE. The V end was cut by 3 bases, the J end by 5 bases, with 14 bases between. The CDR3 runs 14 residues. Together with a sample-barcoded 5' primer, a J-beta primer mix was included in a second PCR lasting about 7 to 12 cycles. TCRdb re-derived calls from the 5' RACE reads in MiXCR, one entry per CDR3 protein. The profile shows some 940,000 distinct CDR3 sequences, under 35% of them singletons. The sample was also reused in another study, on T cells of mothers and their children. In that study: Over 8.5 million reads per mother and about 3 million per child were obtained.

This TCR was sampled from a woman in her thirties or forties in good health. The sequenced sample consisted of blood. The rearrangement joins TRBV9 to TRBJ1-2; D ambiguous. CDR3 sequence: CASSGPRNDYGYTF. The DNA of the CDR3 is TGTGCCAGCAGCGGACCCCGTAATGATTATGGCTACACCTTC.